This T cell receptor beta chain is from a study of T-cell reconstitution after alpha-beta-depleted transplantation in children. V lost 6 bases, J lost 7 bases, and 16 bases lay in between. Germline CDR1 reads SQVTM; CDR2 reads ANQGSEA. This CDR3 spans 13 amino acids. Preparation of the TCRbeta library was carried out with unique molecular identifiers. TCRdb recomputed calls from the PCR reads with MiXCR, one row per CDR3 protein. Of about 91,000 distinct CDR3 sequences in the sample, 7% to 10% are singletons; the top ten hold 5.5% to 8.5%. Material: PBMCs from the stem cell graft donor, obtained from the stem cell graft. The chain couples TRBV29-1 to TRBJ2-1; maybe TRBD2 (5 bases). The clonotype comes from a human donor who donated a stem cell graft to a child with congenital amegakaryocytic thrombocytopenia. CDR3 sequence: CSVVRRRANEQFF. The CDR3 nucleotides are TGCAGCGTCGTACGACGGCGGGCTAATGAGCAGTTCTTC.